The 11 T cell receptor beta chains given below trace back to one sample, sequenced in a study of cytomegalovirus exposure and HLA in healthy donors. Clones were sequenced by immunoSEQ multiplex PCR, and TCRdb holds only the in-frame ones, with some missing. The sample yields 200,000 or so clones, just over 90% seen once. Sequenced input: PBMCs. The receptors originated from a woman between 18 and 29 years old in good health and CMV-seronegative.

The gene calls are TRBV7-3 and TRBJ1-1; a weak D match, TRBD1 (5 bases). Germline V gene sequence: CDR1 SGHTA, CDR2 FQGTGA. The V gene lost 0 bases and the J gene lost 3 bases, with 5 bases spanning the gap. The CDR3 has 13 amino acids. The CDR3 nucleotides are TGTGCCAGCAGCTTAACAGGGGACACTGAAGCTTTCTTT. This codes for CASSLTGDTEAFF.

The chain recombines TRBV30 with TRBJ2-4; 7 nucleotides agree with TRBD2. This CDR3 is built from 15 residues. Looked up from germline, CDR1 is GTSNPN and CDR2 is SVGIG (reference sequence). Germline trimming cut 1 base from V and 6 bases from J; bases unmatched to any gene: 9. CDR3 in DNA: TGTGCCTGGAGTGGAGGACTAGTGACTGGAAACATTCAGTACTTC. It codes for CAWSGGLVTGNIQYF.

The rearrangement joins TRBV5-1 to TRBJ2-4, with a tentative D call TRBD1 (5 bases). The CDR3 extends over 13 amino acids. V lost 7 bases to trimming and J lost 3 bases, with 11 bases between them. Germline V gene lookup returns CDR1 SGHRS and CDR2 YFSETQ. The CDR3 nucleotides read TGCGCCAGCTCTGAGACAGTCAAAAACATTCAGTACTTC. This sequence encodes CASSETVKNIQYF.

The rearrangement uses TRBV11-2 and TRBJ2-5; 7 positions match TRBD2. V was pared by 1 base and J by 7 bases, with 3 bases of the junction left unmatched. CDR1 and CDR2 (germline): SGHAT, FQNNGV. The CDR3 has 13 amino acids. Written as DNA, the CDR3 is TGTGCCAGCAGCTTAGGCGGGAGTGGGACCCAGTACTTC. It specifies CASSLGGSGTQYF. Based on the CDR3 plus reference TRBV11-2 and TRBJ2-5, the full variable domain is EAGVAQSPRYKIIEKRQSVAFWCNPISGHATLYWYQQILGQGPKLLIQFQNNGVVDDSQLPKDRFSAERLKGVDSTLKIQPAKLEDSAVYLCASSLGGSGTQYFGPGTRLLVL.

The chain links TRBV6-1 to TRBJ1-1; D unresolved. Germline V gene data show CDR1 as MNHNS and CDR2 as SASEGT. This CDR3 is 14 amino acids long. V shed 1 base and J shed 9 bases, with 15 bases lying between them. In nucleotides, the CDR3 is TGTGCCAGCAGTGAAGTGGGCCAGACACAAAAAGCTTTCTTT. This translates into CASSEVGQTQKAFF.

The gene calls are TRBV5-1 and TRBJ1-5, with 8 bases fitting TRBD1. This CDR3 contains 13 residues. Trimming at V came to 4 bases and at J to 5 bases, leaving 2 bases not matched to a gene. CDR1 is SGHRS and CDR2 is YFSETQ in the germline V gene. DNA of the CDR3: TGCGCCAGCAGCGCGGACAGGGATCAGCCCCAGCATTTT. It codes for CASSADRDQPQHF.

This clone was recorded only once. The J gene is TRBJ1-1, the V gene TRBV7-9; D might be TRBD1 (5 bases). Germline CDR1 is SEHNR and CDR2 is FQNEAQ (reference sequence). This CDR3 region has 13 residues. The germline V and J ends were trimmed by 4 bases and 6 bases, with 12 bases remaining between them. The CDR3, as DNA: TGTGCCAGCAGCTCCGGTGGGGCAGCTGAAGCTTTCTTT. Encoded protein: CASSSGGAAEAFF.

This chain links TRBV28 with TRBJ1-5; 8 bases line up with TRBD1. V lost 1 base to trimming and J lost 3 bases; unmatched junction nucleotides: 5. There are 16 residues in the CDR3. In germline, CDR1 is MDHEN, CDR2 SYDVKM. CDR3 DNA sequence: TGTGCCAGCAGTTTATCGGCAGGGGGCCTCAATCAGCCCCAGCATTTT. Amino acids: CASSLSAGGLNQPQHF.

The chain carries TRBV7-8 and TRBJ2-3, with TRBD2 identical over 7 bases. Germline CDR1 is SGHVS and CDR2 is FQNEAQ. This CDR3 is 16 amino acids long. Trimming at V came to 5 bases and at J to 2 bases, leaving 10 bases not matched to a gene. In DNA form, the CDR3 reads TGTGCCAGCAGCCTGACCGGGACTACTTACACAGATACGCAGTATTTT. It yields the protein CASSLTGTTYTDTQYF. The full variable domain, rest sourced from reference TRBV7-8 and TRBJ2-3, is GAGVSQSPRYKVAKRGQDVALRCDPISGHVSLFWYQQALGQGPEFLTYFQNEAQLDKSGLPSDRFFAERPEGSVSTLKIQRTQQEDSAVYLCASSLTGTTYTDTQYFGPGTRLTVL.

The chain has TRBV29-1 and TRBJ1-1; 7 bases agree with TRBD1. V was pared by 7 bases and J by 0 bases, with 8 bases of the junction left unmatched. CDR3 size: 14 residues. Germline CDR1 and CDR2: SQVTM and ANQGSEA. CDR3: CSAIKGQLNTEAFF. The CDR3 DNA reads as TGCAGCGCCATTAAGGGACAGCTGAACACTGAAGCTTTCTTT.

The V and J genes are TRBV6-5 and TRBJ1-5, with D possibly being TRBD1 (5 bases). CDR1 is MNHEY, CDR2 SVGAGI, per germline. CDR3 length equals 15 residues. V lost 2 bases and J 3 bases, leaving 11 bases between the germline ends. CDR3 nucleotides: TGTGCCAGCAGTTACCAGGGATATACCAATCAGCCCCAGCATTTT. Translating gives CASSYQGYTNQPQHF.